This T cell receptor (beta chain) was identified in a study of neoadjuvant anti-PD-1 for oral cavity cancer. Measured with immunoSEQ multiplex PCR; TCRdb has only the in-frame clones, and not every one. The repertoire holds around 34,000 clones, 80% to 90% seen once, with about 4% in the top ten. The study, taken as a whole, reports: PBMC Gini-index clonality exceeded responders' in non-responders post-nivolumab.

V shed 0 bases and J 10 bases; nucleotides not matched to a gene: 4. The CDR3 contains 15 residues. Germline loops: CDR1 SGHNT, CDR2 YYREEE (reference sequence). In the case of this clone: No antigen is known for it.

The input for sequencing was PBMCs, taken before nivolumab (anti-PD-1) treatment. V and J are TRBV5-4 and TRBJ2-4; 13 positions agree with TRBD2. The sequence was obtained from a person between 40 and 85 years old with oral cavity squamous cell carcinoma. CDR3 sequence (DNA): TGTGCCAGCAGCTTGGATTTGACTAGCGGGGGGATTCAGTACTTC. This sequence encodes CASSLDLTSGGIQYF.